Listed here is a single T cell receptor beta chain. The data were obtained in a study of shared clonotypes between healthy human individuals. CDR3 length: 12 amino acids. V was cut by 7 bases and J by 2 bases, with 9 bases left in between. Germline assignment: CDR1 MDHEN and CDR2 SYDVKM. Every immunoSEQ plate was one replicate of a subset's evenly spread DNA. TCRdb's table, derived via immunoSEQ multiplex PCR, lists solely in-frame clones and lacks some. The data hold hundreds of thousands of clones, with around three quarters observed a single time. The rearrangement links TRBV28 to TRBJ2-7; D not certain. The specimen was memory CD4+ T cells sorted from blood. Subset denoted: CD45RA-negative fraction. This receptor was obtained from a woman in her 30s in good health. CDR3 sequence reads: CASTDSPYEQYF. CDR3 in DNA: TGTGCCAGCACTGATTCGCCCTACGAGCAGTACTTC.